This is a list of T cell receptor beta chains from one sample in a study of cytomegalovirus exposure and HLA in healthy donors. The repertoire was sequenced with immunoSEQ multiplex PCR; TCRdb's copy has only in-frame clones and lacks some. The top ten clones hold over 2% of a sample with 85,000 to 130,000 clones, roughly 77% of them seen once. The material sequenced was PBMCs. These receptors came from a man aged 35-49 years in good health and CMV-seronegative. CDR3s leave out the opening cysteine and the closing phenylalanine or tryptophan. The order of the fields is V gene, CDR3 protein.

V: TRBV27; CDR3: ASRKQGAGTETQY
V: TRBV18; CDR3: ASSELAGGTDTQY
V: TRBV19; CDR3: ASSWQGGRNTEAF
V: TRBV7-8; CDR3: ASSLGRGGEKLF
V: TRBV29-1; CDR3: SVRTGDYEQY
V: TRBV7-2; CDR3: ASSLGPDYGYT
V: TRBV2; CDR3: ATRLRLGDT
V: TRBV19; CDR3: ASSKDRGPEKLF
V: TRBV15; CDR3: ATSRGGTGLGYGYT
V: TRBV19; CDR3: ASRPRDIPYEQY
V: TRBV9; CDR3: ASSAGTEDQPQH
V: TRBV15; CDR3: ATSKLSGESTDTQY
V: TRBV4-2; CDR3: ASSQDSGRGYNEQF
V: TRBV21-1; CDR3: PFCYEQY
V: TRBV2; CDR3: ASQTSGEAKNIQY
V: TRBV6-4; CDR3: ASSELGQDSNQPQH
V: TRBV29-1; CDR3: SVDKVRVGVRTEAF
V: TRBV7-2; CDR3: ASSRVAANTGELF
V: TRBV5-5; CDR3: ASSQTADTQY
V: TRBV6-5; CDR3: ASSPGTGRYGYT
V: TRBV5-1; CDR3: ASSFRRGAYEQY
V: TRBV7-8; CDR3: ASSNYGGNPPLH
V: TRBV7-2; CDR3: ASRLAGGPDTQY
V: TRBV4-1; CDR3: ASSQEGDRPGFSYGYT
V: TRBV21-1; CDR3: ASSKAGRDYGYT
V: TRBV6-5; CDR3: ASRSYRDMNTEAF
V: TRBV2; CDR3: ASSWTAGTGQETQY
V: TRBV6-5; CDR3: ASSLGTGSGTDTQY
V: TRBV2; CDR3: ASSFQLRKETQY
V: TRBV19; CDR3: ASRQNYGYT
V: TRBV27; CDR3: ASSLAGANYGYT
V: TRBV2; CDR3: ASRSGTGPTGELF
V: TRBV4-1; CDR3: ASSQGPQENEKLF
V: TRBV13; CDR3: ASSSGTSGGRYTQY
V: TRBV7-9; CDR3: ASSLAGETQY
V: TRBV29-1; CDR3: SVGFGSGNEQF
V: TRBV6-1; CDR3: ASSLDRGYQPQH
V: TRBV5-1; CDR3: ASSLEASGGYEQY
V: TRBV6-4; CDR3: ASSVSGGSNQPQH
V: TRBV18; CDR3: ASSQTSADTGELF
V: TRBV7-9; CDR3: SSSVPGGPEAF
V: TRBV2; CDR3: ASSRRKAANTGELF
V: TRBV7-9; CDR3: SSSVTGDSEKLF
V: TRBV10-3; CDR3: AIRKQENQPQH
V: TRBV5-4; CDR3: ASSPDRFYEAQY
V: TRBV25-1; CDR3: ASSGSGTGGHEQY
V: TRBV19; CDR3: ASGQGLTGNTIY
V: TRBV27; CDR3: ASSLSGLNTDTQY
V: TRBV5-4; CDR3: ASSLTGGNEQF
V: TRBV19; CDR3: ASSMGTTSYNEQF
V: TRBV7-8; CDR3: ASSLGDRGSEQY
V: TRBV6-1; CDR3: ASSGAGQGVNSYNSPLH
V: TRBV11-2; CDR3: ASSFIAGTGIKSYNEQF